Sequencing of this T cell receptor (beta chain) was carried out in a study of Ad26.COV2.S vaccination and SARS-CoV-2 variants. Turning to the study itself: Intramuscular Ad26.COV2.S doses were given once or twice, 56 days apart. General observations from the study: Placebo recipients and vaccine recipients were similar in non-spike TCR breadth. Recipients given vaccine exceeded placebo recipients in spike-specific TCR breadth.

Treatment reported: around 19 received Ad26.COV2.S at low or high dose, single or two shots; 5 received placebo; per-sample allocation not given. It was on day 63 after the first vaccine or placebo injection that samples were taken. Cohort 1b enrolled adults aged 18-55 years in Boston. Only in-frame clones appear in the TCRdb table, and some are missing; sequencing was by immunoSEQ multiplex PCR. This sample yields hundreds of thousands of clones, of which roughly 90% are seen a single time; around 1.5% belongs to the top ten. The CDR3 has 12 amino acids. The V gene's germline CDR1 is SGHDN and CDR2 FVKESK. The ends were cut back, 1 base at V and 6 bases at J, with 6 bases in the middle. On this clone itself: As yet, its antigen is unknown.

The chain is built from TRBV14 and TRBJ1-2; D is uncertain. The sequencing here drew on peripheral blood, taken in a trial of Ad26.COV2.S vaccine versus placebo. This sequence originates from a person between 18 and 60 years old who received the Ad26.COV2.S COVID-19 vaccine or a placebo. The CDR3 coding sequence is TGTGCCAGCAGCCAAGCTTGGGATGGCTACACCTTC. It encodes CASSQAWDGYTF. Drawing the rest from reference TRBV14 and TRBJ1-2, the complete variable domain is EAGVTQFPSHSVIEKGQTVTLRCDPISGHDNLYWYRRVMGKEIKFLLHFVKESKQDESGMPNNRFLAERTGGTYSTLKVQPAELEDSGVYFCASSQAWDGYTFGSGTRLTVV.